Each of the 15 T cell receptor beta chains below was sequenced from the same sample in a study of human T cells and chemical hapten exposure. Time point specified: pre-sensitization, week 0. Treatment given: therapeutic diphenylcyclopropenone sensitization with weekly scalp DPC. Via MiXCR, TCRdb re-called the RACE reads, giving one row per CDR3 protein. This table holds some 300,000 distinct CDR3 sequences, 4.5% to 7% found once. The specimen was whole blood, collected in connection with sensitization to the hapten diphenylcyclopropenone (DPC). These receptors were taken from a woman under 30 with alopecia areata. Some clones in this sample may be carry-over from other donors' samples.

The gene calls are TRBV2 and TRBJ1-2; D is unresolved. With 7 bases removed from V and 6 bases from J, the gap between germline ends came to 15 bases. The germline V gene has CDR1 SNHLY and CDR2 FYNNEI. The CDR3 totals 13 residues. The CDR3 DNA sequence: TGTGCCAGCACCCTGACACGGACCGATGGCTACACCTTC. Protein product: CASTLTRTDGYTF.

This clonotype was detected a few times. This chain uses TRBV7-9 with TRBJ2-5; 7 nucleotides align to TRBD2. CDR3 length equals 13 residues. V was clipped by 5 bases and J by 5 bases; unmatched bases: 5. CDR1 is SEHNR and CDR2 is FQNEAQ in the germline V gene (reference sequence). The CDR3 region has the DNA TGTGCCAGCAGCGGCTGGGGGGGGGAGACCCAGTACTTC. It specifies CASSGWGGETQYF.

The rearrangement uses TRBV7-2 and TRBJ1-4; 7 nucleotides line up with TRBD1. CDR3 length equals 15 residues. The V and J ends lost 2 bases and 5 bases, in that order; junction bases with no gene match: 5. The germline CDR1 and CDR2 sequences are SGHTA and FQGNSA. The DNA of the CDR3 is TGTGCCAGCAGCTTAAGGGACAGAAGCAATGAAAAACTGTTTTTT. Amino acids: CASSLRDRSNEKLFF.

This clonotype appeared a few times. V and J are TRBV20-1 and TRBJ2-3; TRBD2 is a possible D gene (5 bases). The V end lost 3 bases, the J end lost 0 bases, and 16 bases lay between the germline ends. The germline gives CDR1 DFQATT, CDR2 SNEGSKA (reference sequence). The CDR3 sequence is 16 residues long. The CDR3 DNA reads as TGCAGTGCTAGGGTTGTCAGCGGAGGTAGCACAGATACGCAGTATTTT. Protein product: CSARVVSGGSTDTQYF.

This clonotype has a handful of counts. The V and J genes are TRBV4-3 and TRBJ1-2, with D possibly TRBD1 on 6 matching bases. The CDR3 consists of 17 residues. V lost 2 bases and J lost 8, with 24 bases in between. Germline CDR1 LGHNA, CDR2 YSLEER. The CDR3, as DNA: TGCGCCAGCAGCCAACAAAGTACGGGACACCCCTTGGGAGGCTACACCTTC. This sequence encodes CASSQQSTGHPLGGYTF.

This clonotype has a count of ten or more. This chain links TRBV9 with TRBJ1-2; D possibly corresponds to TRBD1 (5 bases). Between the trimmed V and J ends, which lost 0 bases and 3 bases, there was a span of 9 bases. In germline, CDR1 is SGDLS, CDR2 YYNGEE. This CDR3 has 14 residues. CDR3 in amino acids: CASSVDRTYYGYTF. The CDR3 DNA follows: TGTGCCAGCAGCGTAGACAGGACTTACTATGGCTACACCTTC.

This clonotype was found a few times. V and J are TRBV6-4 and TRBJ1-6, with unresolved D. From germline, CDR1 is MRHNA and CDR2 SNTAGT. This CDR3 comprises 15 residues. V was pared by 0 bases and J by 9 bases, with 12 bases between. The DNA for the CDR3 is TGTGCCAGCAGTGACTCGATAGCCCTGGGTTCACCCCTCCACTTT. Translated, it gives CASSDSIALGSPLHF.

This chain joins TRBV7-2 and TRBJ2-3; D unclear. This CDR3 contains 14 residues. V was shortened by 9 bases and J by 2 bases, with 15 bases between the two germline ends. Germline V gives CDR1 SGHTA, CDR2 FQGNSA. The CDR3 coding sequence is TGTGCCAGTACCATCGGCCCCCCCACAGATACGCAGTATTTT. Its translation is CASTIGPPTDTQYF.

The J gene is TRBJ2-3, the V gene TRBV12-3 or TRBV12-4; D is possibly TRBD1 or TRBD2 (6 bases each). V was pared by 11 bases and J by 2 bases, with 14 bases between. This CDR3 spans 13 amino acids. CDR3 sequence reads: CAGGLADTDTQYF. As DNA, the CDR3 is TGTGCCGGGGGGCTAGCAGACACAGATACGCAGTATTTT.

There are many counts of this clonotype. The chain carries TRBV28 and TRBJ1-1; D is undetermined. V was clipped by 3 bases and J by 5 bases, with 19 bases between them. This CDR3 comprises 16 residues. The germline V gene encodes CDR1 MDHEN and CDR2 SYDVKM. The CDR3, as DNA: TGTGCCAGCAGTTTGCGTTGGGGATGGGTGAGGACTGAAGCTTTCTTT. Residues: CASSLRWGWVRTEAFF.

In its sample, this clonotype was seen many times. The CDR3 region has the DNA TGCAGTGCTAGACGGCAGCGCACAGATACGCAGTATTTT. This codes for CSARRQRTDTQYF. The chain combines TRBV20-1 with TRBJ2-3; D is unresolved. Germline V gene lookup returns CDR1 DFQATT and CDR2 SNEGSKA (reference sequence). The CDR3 runs 13 residues. The V end was cut by 2 bases, the J end by 1 base, with 7 bases between.

The chain uses TRBV5-4 and TRBJ2-2; D perhaps matches TRBD2 (7 bases). The CDR3 sequence is 16 residues long. Germline CDR1 is SGHNT and CDR2 is YYREEE (reference sequence). V was cut by 6 bases and J by 2 bases, with 17 bases left in between. CDR3: CASTPPAGANTGELFF. CDR3 bases: TGTGCCAGCACCCCCCCGGCGGGGGCTAACACCGGGGAGCTGTTTTTT.

CDR3 residues: CASSSRQPGTDTQYF. CDR3 sequence (DNA): TGTGCCAGCAGCTCCCGACAGCCAGGTACAGATACGCAGTATTTT. The chain combines TRBV5-4 with TRBJ2-3, with D tentatively TRBD1 (5 bases). The germline V gene has CDR1 SGHNT and CDR2 YYREEE (reference sequence). Trimming stripped 3 bases from V and 3 bases from J, with 14 bases between. This CDR3 contains 15 residues.

This clonotype turned up a few times. The chain carries TRBV19 and TRBJ2-4, with a tentative D call TRBD1 (6 bases). Deletions cut 2 bases from V and 8 bases from J, with 13 bases between. Germline V lookup: CDR1 LNHDA, CDR2 SQIVND (reference sequence). The CDR3 sequence is 14 residues long. CDR3 nucleotides: TGTGCCAGTAGTATAACAGGGATTGATGACATTCAGTACTTC. Amino acids: CASSITGIDDIQYF. The whole variable domain, filled in from reference TRBV19 and TRBJ2-4, reads DGGITQSPKYLFRKEGQNVTLSCEQNLNHDAMYWYRQDPGQGLRLIYYSQIVNDFQKGDIAEGYSVSREKKESFPLTVTSAQKNPTAFYLCASSITGIDDIQYFGAGTRLSVL.

This clonotype has at least ten counts. The chain has TRBV27 and TRBJ2-5; perhaps D is TRBD1 or TRBD2 (5 bases each). Germline CDR1 reads MNHEY; CDR2 reads SMNVEV (reference sequence). The CDR3 runs to 11 residues. V dropped 5 bases and J dropped 12 bases, with 13 bases sitting between them. CDR3 nucleotide sequence: TGTGCCAGCAGTCAGGGACCTAAGGAGTACTTC. It yields the protein CASSQGPKEYF.